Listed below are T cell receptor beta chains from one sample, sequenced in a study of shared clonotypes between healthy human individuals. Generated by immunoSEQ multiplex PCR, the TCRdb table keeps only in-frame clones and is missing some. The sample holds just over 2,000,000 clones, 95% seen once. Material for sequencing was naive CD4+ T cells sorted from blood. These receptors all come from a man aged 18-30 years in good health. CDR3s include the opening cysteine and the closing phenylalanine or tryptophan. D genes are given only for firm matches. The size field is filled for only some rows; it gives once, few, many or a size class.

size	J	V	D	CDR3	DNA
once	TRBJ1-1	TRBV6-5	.	CASSYRNGNTEAFF	TGTGCCAGCAGTTACCGCAACGGGAACACTGAAGCTTTCTTT
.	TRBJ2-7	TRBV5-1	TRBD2	CASSLGAGLGAYEQYF	TGCGCCAGCAGCTTGGGAGCGGGGCTGGGGGCCTACGAGCAGTACTTC
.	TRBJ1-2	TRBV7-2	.	CASSLSWPRDYGYTF	TGTGCCAGCAGCTTAAGTTGGCCGCGAGACTATGGCTACACCTTC
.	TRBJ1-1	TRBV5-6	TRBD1	CASSLSYRGSTEAFF	TGTGCCAGCAGCTTGTCCTACAGGGGGAGCACTGAAGCTTTCTTT
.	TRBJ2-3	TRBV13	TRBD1	CASSLQTGVGTDTQYF	TGTGCCAGCAGCTTACAGACAGGGGTCGGAACAGATACGCAGTATTTT
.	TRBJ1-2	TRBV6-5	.	CASSYGGVSGYTF	TGTGCCAGCAGTTACGGCGGGGTTTCTGGCTACACCTTC
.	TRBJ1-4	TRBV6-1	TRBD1	CASSGQGAGEKLFF	TGTGCCAGCAGTGGACAGGGGGCTGGAGAAAAACTGTTTTTT
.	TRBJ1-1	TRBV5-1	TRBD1	CASSLGGLGTEAFF	TGCGCCAGCAGCTTAGGGGGCCTCGGCACTGAAGCTTTCTTT
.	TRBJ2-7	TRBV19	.	CASSIVGPPTYEQYF	TGTGCCAGTAGTATAGTAGGACCACCAACCTACGAGCAGTACTTC
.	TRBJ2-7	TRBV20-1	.	CSAPEVYEQYF	TGCAGTGCTCCGGAGGTCTACGAGCAGTACTTC
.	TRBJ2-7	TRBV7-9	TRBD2	CASSSGLAGHEQYF	TGTGCCAGCAGCTCGGGACTAGCGGGCCACGAGCAGTACTTC
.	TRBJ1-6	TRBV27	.	CASSLSVFGNSPLHF	TGTGCCAGCAGTTTATCGGTATTCGGGAATTCACCCCTCCACTTT
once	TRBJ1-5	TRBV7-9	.	CASSPDSNQPQHF	TGTGCCAGCAGTCCCGATTCCAATCAGCCCCAGCATTTT